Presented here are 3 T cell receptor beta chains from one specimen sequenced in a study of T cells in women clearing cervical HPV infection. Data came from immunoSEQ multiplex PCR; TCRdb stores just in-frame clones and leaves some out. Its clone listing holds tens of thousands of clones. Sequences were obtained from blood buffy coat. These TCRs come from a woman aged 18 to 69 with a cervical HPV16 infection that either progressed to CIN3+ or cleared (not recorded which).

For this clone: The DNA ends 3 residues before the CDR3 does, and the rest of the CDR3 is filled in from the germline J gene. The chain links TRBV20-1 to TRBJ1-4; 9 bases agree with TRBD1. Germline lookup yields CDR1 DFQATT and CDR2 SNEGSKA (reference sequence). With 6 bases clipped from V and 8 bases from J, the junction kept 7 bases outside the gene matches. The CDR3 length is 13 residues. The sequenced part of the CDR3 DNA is TGCAGTGCCCCGGGACAGGGCAAAGAAAAA. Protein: CSAPGQGKEK. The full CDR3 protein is CSAPGQGKEKLFF.

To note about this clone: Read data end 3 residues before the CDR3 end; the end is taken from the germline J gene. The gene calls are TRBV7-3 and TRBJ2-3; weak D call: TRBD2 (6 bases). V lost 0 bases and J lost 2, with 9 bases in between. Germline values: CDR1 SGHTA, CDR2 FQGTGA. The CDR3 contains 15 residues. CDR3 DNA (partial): TGTGCCAGCAGCTTAACTGGACTATCCACAGATACG. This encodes CASSLTGLSTDT. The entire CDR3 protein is CASSLTGLSTDTQYF.

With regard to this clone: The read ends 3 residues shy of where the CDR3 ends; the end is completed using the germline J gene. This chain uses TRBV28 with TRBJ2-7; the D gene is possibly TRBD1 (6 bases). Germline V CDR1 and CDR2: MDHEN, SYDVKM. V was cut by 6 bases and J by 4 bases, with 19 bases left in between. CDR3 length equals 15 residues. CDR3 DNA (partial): TGTGCCAGCAGCCGCCTGTACCGGGACAAATACGAG. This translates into CASSRLYRDKYE. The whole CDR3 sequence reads CASSRLYRDKYEQYF.